One and the same sample provided the 27 T cell receptor beta chains below, sequenced in a study of blood T cell repertoires in COVID-19. The assay was immunoSEQ multiplex PCR, and TCRdb's table has in-frame clones only and misses some. The sample has about 180,000 clones, roughly nine tenths seen once; the top ten hold roughly 20%. The specimen sequenced was peripheral blood. These receptors originate from a man between 65 and 79 years old with active or convalescent COVID-19.

V is TRBV25-1 and J is TRBJ1-1, with D possibly being TRBD1 (6 bases). The length of the CDR3 is 13 residues. Germline-derived CDR1 and CDR2 are MGHDK and SYGVNS. V dropped 6 bases and J dropped 1 base, with 9 bases sitting between them. Written as DNA, the CDR3 is TGTGCCAGCAGCGGACAGAGGAACACTGAAGCTTTCTTT. This encodes CASSGQRNTEAFF. Full variable domain (missing parts from reference TRBV25-1 and TRBJ1-1): EADIYQTPRYLVIGTGKKITLECSQTMGHDKMYWYQQDPGMELHLIHYSYGVNSTEKGDLSSESTVSRIRTEHFPLTLESARPSHTSQYLCASSGQRNTEAFFGQGTRLTVV.

There are a few counts of this clone. The chain is built from TRBV3-1 (or the pseudogene TRBV3-2) and TRBJ1-1; TRBD1 might be the D (5 bases). Trimming removed 4 bases at V and 4 bases at J, with 19 bases between. The germline CDR1 and CDR2 sequences are LGHDT and YNNKEL (reference sequence). The CDR3 runs to 16 residues. The CDR3 bases are TGTGCCAGCAGCCCCAAGTCCAGGGCCCCGGTCACTGAAGCTTTCTTT. As protein: CASSPKSRAPVTEAFF.

The rearrangement links TRBV3-1 (or the pseudogene TRBV3-2) to TRBJ1-4; 7 bases agree with TRBD1. The CDR3 is 15 residues long. Germline V lookup: CDR1 LGHDT, CDR2 YNNKEL (reference sequence). The ends lost 5 bases at V and 1 base at J; junction bases unmatched: 4. The CDR3 nucleotides are TGTGCCAGCAGCACAGGGGAGAGAACTAATGAAAAACTGTTTTTT. It encodes CASSTGERTNEKLFF.

To note about this clone: The germline gene is not matched at one end of the junction; a read error may be the cause. This chain joins TRBV20-1 and TRBJ2-5; 9 nucleotides line up with TRBD2. CDR3 size: 11 residues. Germline-derived CDR1 and CDR2 are DFQATT and SNEGSKA (reference sequence). The chain's CDR3 is CSARDEAGGDF. CDR3 DNA sequence: TGCAGTGCTAGAGATGAAGCGGGAGGTGACTTC.

This clone was recorded only once. DNA for the CDR3: TGTGCCAGCAGTCCCTGGGGGCGCAGCGGCGGGGAGCTGTTTTTT. It encodes CASSPWGRSGGELFF. The chain has TRBV27 and TRBJ2-2; D might be TRBD1 (6 bases). V gave up 5 bases and J gave up 7 bases, with 17 bases separating them. CDR3 length: 15 residues. Germline V gene lookup returns CDR1 MNHEY and CDR2 SMNVEV (reference sequence).

The rearrangement uses TRBV10-3 and TRBJ1-1, with a weak D call TRBD1 (5 bases). With 4 bases removed from V and 2 bases from J, the gap between germline ends came to 11 bases. The CDR3 extends over 14 amino acids. CDR1 is ENHRY and CDR2 is SYGVKD in the germline V gene. CDR3 in DNA: TGTGCCATCAGTGGGATGACAGATAACACTGAAGCTTTCTTT. It encodes CAISGMTDNTEAFF.

The chain links TRBV18 to TRBJ2-5; possibly TRBD2 for D (8 bases). This CDR3 has 15 amino acids. Trimming removed 5 bases at V and 4 bases at J, with 17 bases between. The germline gives CDR1 KGHSH, CDR2 LQKENI. In nucleotides, the CDR3 is TGTGCCAGCTCAGATCGTAGCGGGACAGCAGAGACCCAGTACTTC. The encoded protein is CASSDRSGTAETQYF.

V gene TRBV5-4 combines with J gene TRBJ1-1, with 8 bases fitting TRBD1. The CDR3 length is 15 residues. The J segment lost 7 bases and the V segment lost 0 bases, leaving 8 bases of the junction unmatched. CDR1 and CDR2 (germline): SGHNT, YYREEE (reference sequence). In DNA, the CDR3 is TGTGCCAGCAGCTTGGGGCCGACAGGGGCCTTTGAAGCTTTCTTT. Its protein is CASSLGPTGAFEAFF.

This sequence joins TRBV24-1 and TRBJ2-1; TRBD2 aligns across 8 bases. The CDR3 is made up of 15 amino acids. CDR1 and CDR2 (germline): KGHDR, SFDVKD. Trimming at V came to 1 base and at J to 7 bases, leaving 5 bases not matched to a gene. Written as DNA, the CDR3 is TGTGCCACCAGTGATTTAAGCGGGAGAGGGAATGAGCAGTTCTTC. It encodes CATSDLSGRGNEQFF.

The genes are TRBV24-1 and TRBJ2-1; 7 positions match TRBD2. The germline gives CDR1 KGHDR, CDR2 SFDVKD. The junction had 5 bases not matched to a gene; V was cut back by 5 bases and J by 2 bases. CDR3 size: 15 residues. The DNA of the CDR3 is TGTGCCACCAGTGTGGCTAGCGGAACCTACAATGAGCAGTTCTTC. The encoded protein is CATSVASGTYNEQFF.

With respect to this clone: Distinct nucleotide sequences in the sample also encode this CDR3. The chain links TRBV5-1 to TRBJ2-7, with 9 bases lining up with TRBD1. CDR3 length equals 14 residues. Germline-derived CDR1 and CDR2 are SGHRS and YFSETQ. The V segment lost 2 bases and the J segment 4 bases; nucleotides outside the gene matches: 4. CDR3 residues: CASSLAGQGYEQYF. The CDR3 nucleotides are TGCGCCAGCAGCTTAGCAGGACAGGGGTACGAGCAGTACTTC.

V and J are TRBV6-5 and TRBJ2-1; D perhaps matches TRBD2 (6 bases). This CDR3 is built from 14 residues. Looked up from germline, CDR1 is MNHEY and CDR2 is SVGAGI. Trimming took off 10 bases at V and 7 bases at J, with 20 bases between the two ends. This CDR3 is CATETFGTLNEQFF. The CDR3 nucleotides are TGTGCCACCGAGACCTTCGGGACTCTTAATGAGCAGTTCTTC.

This clone showed up just a few times. This sequence joins TRBV19 and TRBJ2-2, with TRBD1 matching over 9 bases. V was pared by 4 bases and J by 1 base, with 7 bases of the junction left unmatched. This CDR3 has 17 residues. Germline assignment: CDR1 LNHDA and CDR2 SQIVND (reference sequence). CDR3 sequence (DNA): TGTGCCAGTAGTACCCCCCGGACAGGGGAGAACACCGGGGAGCTGTTTTTT. It codes for CASSTPRTGENTGELFF. The whole variable domain, filled in from reference TRBV19 and TRBJ2-2, reads DGGITQSPKYLFRKEGQNVTLSCEQNLNHDAMYWYRQDPGQGLRLIYYSQIVNDFQKGDIAEGYSVSREKKESFPLTVTSAQKNPTAFYLCASSTPRTGENTGELFFGEGSRLTVL.

The CDR3 loop reads CASSYSEGNQPQHF. CDR3 coding DNA: TGTGCCAGCAGTTACTCTGAGGGCAATCAGCCCCAGCATTTT. The V call is TRBV6-6, the J call TRBJ1-5; no clear D gene. The CDR3 runs 14 residues. Germline CDR1 reads MNHNY; CDR2 reads SVGAGI (reference sequence). The germline V and J ends were trimmed by 0 bases and 2 bases, with 5 bases remaining between them.

The V gene is TRBV29-1, the J gene TRBJ2-3; 8 bases are a match to TRBD2. The CDR3 is made up of 12 amino acids. Germline V CDR1 and CDR2: SQVTM, ANQGSEA. The CDR3 DNA reads as TGCAACGGGGGGGGGCCCTCGGATACGCAGTATTTT. It specifies CNGGGPSDTQYF.

V usage is TRBV4-1 and J usage is TRBJ1-6; 9 bases fit TRBD1. This CDR3 region has 16 residues. Looked up from germline, CDR1 is MGHRA and CDR2 is YSYEKL. V lost 0 bases and J lost 10; bases outside the gene matches: 7. This chain's CDR3 is CASSQEGQGRGSPLHF. In nucleotides, the CDR3 is TGCGCCAGCAGCCAAGAGGGACAGGGTAGGGGATCACCCCTCCACTTT.

The V gene is TRBV7-2, the J gene TRBJ1-1; D is uncertain. This CDR3 is 12 amino acids long. CDR1 SGHTA and CDR2 FQGNSA come from the germline V gene. V shed 6 bases and J shed 0 bases, with 5 bases lying between them. The CDR3 bases are TGTGCCAGCAGTCTTATGAACACTGAAGCTTTCTTT. Its protein product is CASSLMNTEAFF.

This chain connects TRBV12-3 or TRBV12-4 to TRBJ1-5, with D perhaps TRBD1 (6 bases). This CDR3 is built from 13 residues. Trimming cost V 7 bases and J 7 bases, with 14 bases left between them. The CDR3 protein is CASTGGFGQPQHF. For the CDR3, the DNA is TGTGCCAGCACTGGGGGCTTCGGGCAGCCCCAGCATTTT.

This chain joins TRBV9 and TRBJ1-5; no clear D. V was clipped by 4 bases and J by 2 bases, with 10 bases between them. This CDR3 has 14 amino acids. Germline-derived CDR1 and CDR2 are SGDLS and YYNGEE. CDR3 residues: CASSLGGGNQPQHF. In nucleotides, the CDR3 is TGTGCCAGCAGCCTGGGAGGCGGCAATCAGCCCCAGCATTTT.

Concerning this clone itself: Additional DNA sequences in this sample encode the identical CDR3. V usage is TRBV18 and J usage is TRBJ1-1, with TRBD1 matching 8 bases. Germline-derived CDR1 and CDR2 are KGHSH and LQKENI. Trimming removed 6 bases from V and 4 bases from J; junction bases left unmatched: 4. This CDR3 contains 13 residues. This CDR3 reads CASSPGQGTEAFF. CDR3 DNA: TGTGCCAGCTCCCCTGGACAGGGCACTGAAGCTTTCTTT.

V and J are TRBV30 and TRBJ1-2; tentative D call: TRBD1 (6 bases). Germline CDR1 is GTSNPN and CDR2 is SVGIG (reference sequence). This CDR3 has 13 amino acids. Trimming removed 0 bases from V and 6 bases from J, with 11 bases in between. For the CDR3, the DNA is TGTGCCTGGAGTGTAATCAGGGGTGATGGCTACACCTTC. It yields the protein CAWSVIRGDGYTF. The full variable domain, rest sourced from reference TRBV30 and TRBJ1-2, is SQTIHQWPATLVQPVGSPLSLECTVEGTSNPNLYWYRQAAGRGLQLLFYSVGIGQISSEVPQNLSASRPQDRQFILSSKKLLLSDSGFYLCAWSVIRGDGYTFGSGTRLTVV.

V usage is TRBV19 and J usage is TRBJ1-1, with D perhaps TRBD1 (5 bases). CDR1 is LNHDA, CDR2 SQIVND, per germline (reference sequence). Trimming pared 4 bases from V and 0 bases from J, leaving 12 bases between. This CDR3 has 15 residues. The chain's CDR3 is CASSRWGNMNTEAFF. The CDR3 DNA reads as TGTGCCAGTAGTAGATGGGGCAACATGAACACTGAAGCTTTCTTT.

The chain carries TRBV19 and TRBJ1-4; TRBD1 matches 8 bases. The germline gives CDR1 LNHDA, CDR2 SQIVND (reference sequence). This CDR3 is 14 amino acids long. Unmatched junction bases numbered 7, after V lost 5 bases and J lost 8 bases. CDR3 DNA: TGTGCCAGTAGTCCCCGGACAGGGAGAGAAAAACTGTTTTTT. Protein sequence: CASSPRTGREKLFF.

The V call is TRBV6-5, the J call TRBJ1-2; D might be TRBD1 (5 bases). V lost 6 bases to trimming and J lost 4 bases, with 9 bases between them. From germline, CDR1 is MNHEY and CDR2 SVGAGI. The CDR3 sequence is 12 residues long. In DNA, the CDR3 is TGTGCCAGCAGCACAGGTGCCTATGGCTACACCTTC. Protein: CASSTGAYGYTF.

The chain uses TRBV7-9 and TRBJ1-1; a weak D match, TRBD1 (6 bases). Germline CDR1 is SEHNR and CDR2 is FQNEAQ (reference sequence). Trimming took off 1 base at V and 1 base at J, with 13 bases between the two ends. CDR3 length: 16 residues. CDR3 sequence (DNA): TGTGCCAGCAGCTTAGGGGCCGGGACAACGAACACTGAAGCTTTCTTT. This encodes CASSLGAGTTNTEAFF. The complete variable domain, with remaining parts taken from reference TRBV7-9 and TRBJ1-1, reads DTGVSQNPRHKITKRGQNVTFRCDPISEHNRLYWYRQTLGQGPEFLTYFQNEAQLEKSRLLSDRFSAERPKGSFSTLEIQRTEQGDSAMYLCASSLGAGTTNTEAFFGQGTRLTVV.

This chain joins TRBV10-2 and TRBJ1-1; no clear D gene. V gave up 10 bases and J gave up 5 bases, with 11 bases separating them. This CDR3 is built from 11 residues. The V gene's germline CDR1 is WSHSY and CDR2 SAAADI. Here the CDR3 reads CATRVRTEAFF. CDR3 nucleotides: TGCGCCACACGGGTGAGGACTGAAGCTTTCTTT.

V and J are TRBV28 and TRBJ1-5, with no clear D. In germline, CDR1 is MDHEN, CDR2 SYDVKM. Trimming cost V 8 bases and J 1 base, with 15 bases left between them. This CDR3 is 15 amino acids long. This CDR3 reads CASGIGLASNQPQHF. The CDR3 DNA is TGTGCCAGCGGAATCGGGCTAGCGAGCAATCAGCCCCAGCATTTT.